The 16 T cell receptor beta chains listed next were all sequenced from one sample in a study of blood T cell repertoires in COVID-19. Using immunoSEQ multiplex PCR, the repertoire was profiled, and TCRdb retains in-frame clones only, with some absent. The sample comprises about 310,000 clones, 90% of which are singletons, and 4% to 5.5% rests with the top ten. The sequencing input was PBMCs or T cells enriched from blood (not recorded which). Receptors were obtained from a young woman with acute COVID-19.

This chain links TRBV7-9 with TRBJ2-1; 11 positions agree with TRBD2. The CDR3 runs to 15 residues. The germline gives CDR1 SEHNR, CDR2 FQNEAQ (reference sequence). V lost 2 bases and J lost 9; bases outside the gene matches: 6. The CDR3 sequence: CASSLTSGSYGEQFF. The CDR3 nucleotides are TGTGCCAGCAGCTTAACTAGCGGGAGTTATGGTGAGCAGTTCTTC. Together with reference TRBV7-9 and TRBJ2-1, the CDR3 gives the full variable domain: DTGVSQNPRHKITKRGQNVTFRCDPISEHNRLYWYRQTLGQGPEFLTYFQNEAQLEKSRLLSDRFSAERPKGSFSTLEIQRTEQGDSAMYLCASSLTSGSYGEQFFGPGTRLTVL.

The rearrangement joins TRBV4-1 to TRBJ2-1; 13 bases fit TRBD2. The germline CDR1 and CDR2 sequences are MGHRA and YSYEKL. The ends lost 1 base at V and 3 bases at J; junction bases unmatched: 6. The CDR3 totals 18 residues. The chain's CDR3 is CASSQAEGLAGFYNEQFF. CDR3 DNA: TGCGCCAGCAGCCAAGCCGAGGGACTAGCGGGATTCTACAATGAGCAGTTCTTC.

CDR3 nucleotides: TGTGCCAGCACAGGATCTAGCACAGATACGCAGTATTTT. Its protein is CASTGSSTDTQYF. This chain uses TRBV19 with TRBJ2-3; a possible D gene is TRBD1 (5 bases). V dropped 9 bases and J dropped 0 bases, with 10 bases sitting between them. The germline CDR1 and CDR2 sequences are LNHDA and SQIVND (reference sequence). This CDR3 has 13 amino acids.

In the case of this clone: Other DNA sequences in this sample translate to the same CDR3. The rearrangement uses TRBV11-3 and TRBJ2-7; no clear D gene. Germline V CDR1 and CDR2: SGHNT, YENEEA. V dropped 1 base and J dropped 3 bases, with 7 bases sitting between them. The CDR3 length is 13 residues. The CDR3 DNA sequence: TGTGCCAGCAGCTTAGGACTCGACTACGAGCAGTACTTC. Translating gives CASSLGLDYEQYF. The whole variable domain, remainder taken from reference TRBV11-3 and TRBJ2-7, is EAGVVQSPRYKIIEKKQPVAFWCNPISGHNTLYWYLQNLGQGPELLIRYENEEAVDDSQLPKDRFSAERLKGVDSTLKIQPAELGDSAVYLCASSLGLDYEQYFGPGTRLTVT.

This rearrangement joins TRBV27 to TRBJ1-2; 8 bases are shared with TRBD1. Germline values: CDR1 MNHEY, CDR2 SMNVEV (reference sequence). V trimming: 6 bases; J trimming: 5 bases; junction bases outside the gene matches: 11. This CDR3 spans 15 amino acids. CDR3 protein: CASSPTPTGEYGYTF. Here the CDR3 DNA reads TGTGCCAGCAGCCCCACCCCGACAGGGGAGTATGGCTACACCTTC.

This clone was seen only once. V gene TRBV28 combines with J gene TRBJ1-3; D is ambiguous. The CDR3 is made up of 15 amino acids. CDR1 and CDR2 from the germline V gene are MDHEN and SYDVKM. Trimming cost V 5 bases and J 1 base, with 12 bases left between them. The DNA for the CDR3 is TGTGCCAGCAGTGAGTTAGCAGAATCTGGAAACACCATATATTTT. This translates into CASSELAESGNTIYF. Full variable domain (remainder filled in from reference TRBV28 and TRBJ1-3): DVKVTQSSRYLVKRTGEKVFLECVQDMDHENMFWYRQDPGLGLRLIYFSYDVKMKEKGDIPEGYSVSREKKERFSLILESASTNQTSMYLCASSELAESGNTIYFGEGSWLTVV.

The V call is TRBV29-1, the J call TRBJ2-1; TRBD2 might be the D (5 bases). The CDR3 totals 12 residues. Looked up from germline, CDR1 is SQVTM and CDR2 is ANQGSEA. V lost 5 bases, J lost 4 bases, and 9 bases lay in between. CDR3 DNA sequence: TGCAGCGTTCTCCGGGGATACAATGAGCAGTTCTTC. It specifies CSVLRGYNEQFF.

This chain uses TRBV28 with TRBJ2-2; TRBD1 matches at 8 bases. In germline, CDR1 is MDHEN, CDR2 SYDVKM. The J segment lost 2 bases and the V segment lost 5 bases, leaving 7 bases of the junction unmatched. The CDR3 loop spans 16 amino acids. The DNA for the CDR3 is TGTGCCAGCAGTCCTTGGACAGGGCCCAACACCGGGGAGCTGTTTTTT. Amino acids: CASSPWTGPNTGELFF.

This clone appeared a single time. The rearrangement joins TRBV5-1 to TRBJ2-5, with D possibly matching TRBD1 (5 bases). This CDR3 has 14 residues. V lost 1 base to trimming and J lost 5 bases, with 12 bases between them. Germline V CDR1 and CDR2: SGHRS, YFSETQ. The CDR3 loop reads CASSLMGRRETQYF. The CDR3 bases are TGCGCCAGCAGCTTGATGGGGCGCAGGGAGACCCAGTACTTC.

This clone appeared once. The rearrangement joins TRBV2 to TRBJ2-3; TRBD2 might be the D (5 bases). Trimming removed 5 bases from V and 3 bases from J, with 18 bases in between. Germline CDR1 and CDR2: SNHLY and FYNNEI. This CDR3 contains 16 residues. DNA for the CDR3: TGTGCCAGCAGTCTTCTTACGTGGGAGAGAACAGATACGCAGTATTTT. Amino acids: CASSLLTWERTDTQYF.

V is TRBV18 and J is TRBJ2-7, with TRBD2 identical over 12 bases. Germline assignment: CDR1 KGHSH and CDR2 LQKENI. With V trimmed by 6 bases and J by 6 bases, 12 bases remained unmatched. The CDR3 loop spans 16 amino acids. The CDR3 nucleotides read TGTGCCAGCTCCCCGCTAGCGGGAGGGTCCCCGAGCGAGCAGTACTTC. Translated, it gives CASSPLAGGSPSEQYF. Filled out from reference TRBV18 and TRBJ2-7, the complete variable domain reads NAGVMQNPRHLVRRRGQEARLRCSPMKGHSHVYWYRQLPEEGLKFMVYLQKENIIDESGMPKERFSAEFPKEGPSILRIQQVVRGDSAAYFCASSPLAGGSPSEQYFGPGTRLTVT.

The genes are TRBV19 and TRBJ1-3, with D hard to call. The germline V gene encodes CDR1 LNHDA and CDR2 SQIVND (reference sequence). The length of the CDR3 is 20 residues. The V gene lost 2 bases and the J gene lost 0 bases, with 23 bases spanning the gap. Here the CDR3 DNA reads TGTGCCAGTAGTATACCAAGAGTTGGGAGCGACTTCTTCTCTGGAAACACCATATATTTT. It translates to CASSIPRVGSDFFSGNTIYF.

This rearrangement joins TRBV2 to TRBJ2-5; the D is unclear. Trimming removed 7 bases at V and 1 base at J, with 10 bases between. The CDR3 has 13 amino acids. Germline loops: CDR1 SNHLY, CDR2 FYNNEI. DNA for the CDR3: TGTGCCAGCAATGAGTGGCCCCAAGAGACCCAGTACTTC. Translating it yields CASNEWPQETQYF.

The chain employs TRBV18 and TRBJ2-2; the match to TRBD2 covers 7 bases. Germline-derived CDR1 and CDR2 are KGHSH and LQKENI. Trimming took 8 bases from V and 7 from J; bases not matched to a gene: 1. CDR3 length: 11 amino acids. The CDR3 sequence is CASRTSGELFF. In nucleotides, the CDR3 is TGTGCCAGCCGGACTAGCGGGGAGCTGTTTTTT.

The genes are TRBV3-1 (or the pseudogene TRBV3-2) and TRBJ2-3, with D unresolved. The CDR3 has 14 residues. V lost 4 bases and J lost 0, with 8 bases in between. Germline CDR1 is LGHDT and CDR2 is YNNKEL (reference sequence). The CDR3 reads CASSPTSSTDTQYF. The CDR3 bases are TGTGCCAGCAGCCCGACATCTAGCACAGATACGCAGTATTTT.

The V and J genes are TRBV11-2 and TRBJ2-5; 7 bases are a match to TRBD1. The V and J ends lost 5 bases and 2 bases, in that order; junction bases with no gene match: 8. This CDR3 is built from 15 residues. CDR1 and CDR2 from the germline V gene are SGHAT and FQNNGV. CDR3 in DNA: TGTGCCAGCAGCCTCTGGACAGGCGTTCAAGAGACCCAGTACTTC. It is translated as CASSLWTGVQETQYF.